The 7 T cell receptor beta chains given below trace back to one sample, sequenced in a study of T cells in Graves' hyperthyroidism and ophthalmopathy. The source material, RNA transcripts, was used to amplify TCR beta CDR3 regions. When the TCR CDR3 underwent first-round RT-PCR, the HTBI primer set was used. MiXCR, run by TCRdb on the multiplex PCR reads, gives a single entry per CDR3 protein. The repertoire holds 500,000 to 650,000 distinct CDR3 sequences, with 46% as singletons. The sample taken for sequencing was peripheral blood or thyroid tissue (not recorded which). The source is an adult woman with Graves' disease, either hyperthyroidism or ophthalmopathy (not recorded which).

CDR3 nucleotide sequence: TGTGCCAGCAGCGTAGGCGGGAGGGCCTCCGAGCAGTACTTC. Translated, it gives CASSVGGRASEQYF. This sequence joins TRBV9 and TRBJ2-7, with 9 bases identical to TRBD2. CDR1 and CDR2 (germline): SGDLS, YYNGEE. The trim removed 0 bases at V and 6 bases at J, leaving 4 bases unmatched. The CDR3 runs 14 residues.

This clonotype was found once. CDR3 amino acids: CASSSWDVEETQYF. CDR3 nucleotides: TGTGCCAGCAGCTCCTGGGACGTTGAAGAGACCCAGTACTTC. This chain joins TRBV7-9 and TRBJ2-5; the D gene could be TRBD1 or TRBD2 (5 bases each). Trimming shortened V by 4 bases and J by 3 bases, and 12 bases separated the two germline ends. CDR1 is SEHNR and CDR2 is FQNEAQ in the germline V gene (reference sequence). The CDR3 runs to 14 residues.

This clonotype was counted at least ten times. The rearrangement uses TRBV7-9 and TRBJ1-2, with D perhaps TRBD1 (6 bases). Germline V gives CDR1 SEHNR, CDR2 FQNEAQ (reference sequence). The CDR3 extends over 15 amino acids. With 7 bases removed from V and 4 bases from J, the gap between germline ends came to 19 bases. The CDR3 region has the DNA TGTGCCAGCACCGTCACAGGGAGCAGGATCTATGGCTACACCTTC. This translates into CASTVTGSRIYGYTF.

This clonotype showed up many times. This chain joins TRBV7-9 and TRBJ1-1, with 9 bases that match TRBD1. With 3 bases clipped from V and 6 bases from J, the junction kept 11 bases outside the gene matches. There are 16 residues in the CDR3. Per the germline V gene, CDR1 is SEHNR and CDR2 is FQNEAQ (reference sequence). The CDR3 nucleotides read TGTGCCAGCAGCTTCAACCCCGGGACAGGGTCTCCTGAAGCTTTCTTT. This codes for CASSFNPGTGSPEAFF.

The chain combines TRBV7-9 with TRBJ2-7; TRBD2 matches 8 bases. Trimming at V came to 8 bases and at J to 6 bases, leaving 12 bases not matched to a gene. The length of the CDR3 is 14 residues. The germline V gene has CDR1 SEHNR and CDR2 FQNEAQ (reference sequence). In DNA form, the CDR3 reads TGTGCCAGCTCACCCGGACCAGCGGGAGTCGAGCAGTACTTC. This encodes CASSPGPAGVEQYF.

The CDR3 sequence is CSGGIWNTEAFF. CDR3 nucleotide sequence: TGCAGCGGCGGGATTTGGAACACTGAAGCTTTCTTT. This chain connects TRBV29-1 to TRBJ1-1; D is uncertain. The CDR3 has 12 amino acids. Looked up from germline, CDR1 is SQVTM and CDR2 is ANQGSEA. Deletions cut 7 bases from V and 1 base from J, with 10 bases between. The full variable domain, rest sourced from reference TRBV29-1 and TRBJ1-1, is SAVISQKPSRDICQRGTSLTIQCQVDSQVTMMFWYRQQPGQSLTLIATANQGSEATYESGFVIDKFPISRPNLTFSTLTVSNMSPEDSSIYLCSGGIWNTEAFFGQGTRLTVV.

V usage is TRBV29-1 and J usage is TRBJ2-2; weak D call: TRBD1 (6 bases). CDR1 SQVTM and CDR2 ANQGSEA come from the germline V gene. Trimming pared 6 bases from V and 8 bases from J, leaving 13 bases between. The CDR3 runs to 12 residues. The CDR3 nucleotides are TGCAGCGTCGCCCCAGGGACAGGGGAGCTGTTTTTT. Translated, it gives CSVAPGTGELFF.